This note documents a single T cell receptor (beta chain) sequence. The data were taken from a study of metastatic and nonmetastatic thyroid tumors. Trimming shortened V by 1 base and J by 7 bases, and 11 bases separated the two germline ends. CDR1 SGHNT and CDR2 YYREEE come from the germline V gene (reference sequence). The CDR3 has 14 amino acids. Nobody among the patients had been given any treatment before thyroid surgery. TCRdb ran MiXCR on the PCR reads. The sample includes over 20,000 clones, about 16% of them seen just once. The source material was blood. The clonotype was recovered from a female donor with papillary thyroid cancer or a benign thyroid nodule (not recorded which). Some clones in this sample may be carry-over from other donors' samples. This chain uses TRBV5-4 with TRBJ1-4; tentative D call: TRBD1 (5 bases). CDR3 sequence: CASSLKGPSEKLFF. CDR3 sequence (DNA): TGTGCCAGCAGCTTGAAGGGACCTAGTGAAAAACTGTTTTTT.